This T cell receptor (beta chain) was documented in a study of cytomegalovirus exposure and HLA in healthy donors. Study results and limitations: Serostatus for CMV was the only available immune exposure information.

Germline lookup yields CDR1 SGDLS and CDR2 YYNGEE. V shed 3 bases and J shed 2 bases, with 8 bases lying between them. This CDR3 is built from 13 residues. PCR primers comprised 60 Vbeta and 13 Jbeta primers. Sequencing was performed with immunoSEQ multiplex PCR; in TCRdb, only in-frame clones are kept and a portion is missing. The sample carries 140,000 to 150,000 clones, approximately 9% recorded once. On this clone itself: Its antigen is not known.

The sample taken for sequencing was PBMCs. The TCR sequence derives from a male donor in good health and CMV-seronegative. This chain connects TRBV9 to TRBJ2-5, with D perhaps matching TRBD1 (6 bases). CDR3 residues: CASSADSQETQYF. The CDR3 DNA reads as TGTGCCAGCAGCGCGGACAGTCAAGAGACCCAGTACTTC.